The source of this TCR beta chain is a study of blood T cell repertoires in COVID-19 (dated by TCRdb to about 2020). At the level of the whole study: Samples covering the acute and convalescent phases of COVID-19 were provided by collaborators in the United States, Italy and Spain. The prospective study material was composed of cDNA or gDNA derived from T cells, B-cell-depleted T cells, or PBMCs. Subjects who had been exposed to COVID-19, were actively infected with it, or had recovered from it provided the deeply sampled blood TCRbeta repertoires that made up the dataset. The repertoires were made available in a free public database intended to serve as a resource for research on the immune response to SARS-CoV-2. Samples were obtained from the ongoing ImmuneRACE study (first 160 participants) and from some 1,300 subjects provided by 6 global collaborators. The sample metadata nearly always contained a de-identified subject ID, COVID-19 status, age in years and sex. Where HLA class I and class II types were available, the types were taken from metadata supplied by the sample provider, not from assay-based typing.

There are a few counts of this clone. No antigen is known for it. Base qualities are not at hand, and no much larger clone is one base apart. Beyond this particular receptor, the publication reports: The amount of clinical and demographic metadata varied by source and participant and was provided uncurated.

TCRbeta CDR3 regions were amplified from genomic DNA by means of the immunoSEQ Assay, a bias-controlled multiplex PCR. Per the authors' processing: The number of nucleated cells in each sample was estimated from the amplification of reference gene primers within the assay. To quantify the absolute abundance of each unique TCRbeta CDR3 rearrangement, sequence reads were collapsed and filtered. Productive Simpson clonality was computed per sample as the square root of Simpson's diversity index over productive rearrangements. In its TCRdb copy, this immuneACCESS table keeps in-frame sequences only and misses some clones. Where compared with another copy, unresolved V genes explain less than half of these, and the others have no known cause. V, J and clone size are taken as reported in that table, and D and trimming were inferred from the DNA itself. The sample has 40,000 to 55,000 clones on record, 88% of them singletons. Jointly, the top ten make up approximately 9.6% of the sample.

Each collaborating institution followed its own protocols to collect whole blood in K2EDTA tubes. For TCRbeta analysis, collaborator samples were shipped as frozen whole blood, as isolated PBMCs, or as DNA extracted from either sample type. The CDR3 covers 14 residues, taking in both the cysteine and the phenylalanine. Only the CDR3 portion is preserved as DNA: 42 bases, with reading frame beginning at the first base. V gives up 6 bases and J gives up 8 bases, and the segment between their germline ends measures 19 bases. The germline V gene gives CDR1 as SNHLY and CDR2 as FYNNEI. The sequence is built from TRBV2 and TRBJ1-2; TRBD1 is possibly the D segment (6 matching bases). Specimen: peripheral blood. This clonotype was sampled from a man over 45 with active COVID-19. The nucleotides are TGTGCCAGCAGCCTCCTCCCAGGGGCGGAGGGCTACACCTTC. Translated, this gives CASSLLPGAEGYTF.